This T cell receptor (beta chain) was recorded in a study of cytomegalovirus exposure and HLA in healthy donors. Whole-study results and caveats: What a later analysis reportedly showed was that an Asian-associated ancestry cluster had fewer N-insertions than the approximately 720-donor mean.

To note about this clone: The antigen is undetermined.

V was pared by 5 bases and J by 2 bases, with 13 bases between. Germline values: CDR1 MGHDK, CDR2 SYGVNS. The CDR3 runs 14 residues. 13 Jbeta primers and 60 Vbeta primers were used for the PCR. Clones were read by immunoSEQ multiplex PCR, and TCRdb kept only the in-frame ones, dropping some. This table has 200,000 or so clones, more than 75% appearing once. What was sequenced was PBMCs. The chain links TRBV25-1 to TRBJ2-7; a possible D gene is TRBD2 (6 bases). This TCR derives from a woman aged 45-65 years in good health and CMV-seropositive. CDR3 loop: CASSPTREPYEQYF. DNA of the CDR3: TGTGCCAGCAGTCCGACTAGGGAACCCTACGAGCAGTACTTC.